Listed below are T cell receptor beta chains from one sample, sequenced in a study of T-cell memory formation after mild COVID-19. One entry per CDR3 protein results from TCRdb running MiXCR on the 5' RACE reads. The table lists under 200,000 distinct CDR3 sequences, approximately 12% of them singletons. Material for sequencing was PBMCs or a T cell subset sorted from them (not recorded which). These receptors were taken from a young man who had mild COVID-19 (a few samples of this study predate the infection). Cell type and time point are not known. CDR3s include the opening cysteine and the closing phenylalanine or tryptophan. Fields, in order: clone size, V gene, CDR3 length, J gene, CDR3 protein. Expanded clones get a size class; other rows say once, few or many, or leave the size out.

clone size: many
V gene: TRBV7-9
CDR3 length: 14
J gene: TRBJ2-1
CDR3 protein: CASSLEPYQYEQFF

clone size: NA
V gene: TRBV4-3
CDR3 length: 16
J gene: TRBJ1-6
CDR3 protein: CASSQALSSYNSPLHF

clone size: few
V gene: TRBV7-6
CDR3 length: 16
J gene: TRBJ2-3
CDR3 protein: CASSRGQLISTDTQYF

clone size: NA
V gene: TRBV5-1
CDR3 length: 14
J gene: TRBJ2-7
CDR3 protein: CASSDPDGGYEQYF

clone size: few
V gene: TRBV20-1
CDR3 length: 14
J gene: TRBJ2-1
CDR3 protein: CSARDSQGGDEQFF

clone size: few
V gene: TRBV30
CDR3 length: 15
J gene: TRBJ2-3
CDR3 protein: CAWSVSVAETDTQYF

clone size: NA
V gene: TRBV10-3
CDR3 length: 14
J gene: TRBJ1-2
CDR3 protein: CAIRGTGGAYGYTF

clone size: NA
V gene: TRBV4-2
CDR3 length: 18
J gene: TRBJ2-2
CDR3 protein: CASSQGLAGGTDTGELFF

clone size: NA
V gene: TRBV25-1
CDR3 length: 22
J gene: TRBJ2-1
CDR3 protein: CASSGSYGTSGGPVSSYNEQFF

clone size: NA
V gene: TRBV7-9
CDR3 length: 16
J gene: TRBJ1-3
CDR3 protein: CASSLAGPPSGNTIYF

clone size: few
V gene: TRBV29-1
CDR3 length: 12
J gene: TRBJ2-5
CDR3 protein: CSVARGVETQYF

clone size: few
V gene: TRBV7-2
CDR3 length: 13
J gene: TRBJ2-5
CDR3 protein: CASSRDIQETQYF

clone size: NA
V gene: TRBV9
CDR3 length: 15
J gene: TRBJ2-5
CDR3 protein: CASSTGAVPGETQYF

clone size: NA
V gene: TRBV12-5
CDR3 length: 14
J gene: TRBJ2-7
CDR3 protein: CASGFGLSLDEQYF

clone size: many
V gene: TRBV5-1
CDR3 length: 16
J gene: TRBJ2-1
CDR3 protein: CASSRSLAGAHNEQFF

clone size: NA
V gene: TRBV5-1
CDR3 length: 14
J gene: TRBJ1-1
CDR3 protein: CASSGRQGRGEAFF

clone size: many
V gene: TRBV4-1
CDR3 length: 16
J gene: TRBJ2-3
CDR3 protein: CASSQDSGGAWDTQYF

clone size: NA
V gene: TRBV20-1
CDR3 length: 9
J gene: TRBJ1-2
CDR3 protein: CSASFGYTF

clone size: few
V gene: TRBV6-1
CDR3 length: 14
J gene: TRBJ2-5
CDR3 protein: CASSRSGGDETQYF

clone size: NA
V gene: TRBV4-2
CDR3 length: 15
J gene: TRBJ1-4
CDR3 protein: CASSREGRQNEKLFF

clone size: NA
V gene: TRBV5-1
CDR3 length: 16
J gene: TRBJ2-2
CDR3 protein: CASSPLTSGGSGELFF

clone size: NA
V gene: TRBV15
CDR3 length: 20
J gene: TRBJ2-5
CDR3 protein: CATSRDRAVPTSGGWETQYF

clone size: few
V gene: TRBV4-3
CDR3 length: 14
J gene: TRBJ2-1
CDR3 protein: CASSQEVRTNEQFF

clone size: NA
V gene: TRBV6-2/TRBV6-3
CDR3 length: 17
J gene: TRBJ1-5
CDR3 protein: CASTKDLGHGSNQPQHF

clone size: few
V gene: TRBV4-3
CDR3 length: 13
J gene: TRBJ1-2
CDR3 protein: CASSLDPGAGYTF

clone size: NA
V gene: TRBV3-1
CDR3 length: 13
J gene: TRBJ2-1
CDR3 protein: CASSQRGSDEQFF

clone size: few
V gene: TRBV2
CDR3 length: 14
J gene: TRBJ1-1
CDR3 protein: CATEGFGITAEAFF

clone size: NA
V gene: TRBV27
CDR3 length: 15
J gene: TRBJ1-6
CDR3 protein: CASHPRGAYNSPLHF

clone size: few
V gene: TRBV5-1
CDR3 length: 15
J gene: TRBJ2-5
CDR3 protein: CASSLGVPPGETQYF

clone size: NA
V gene: TRBV2
CDR3 length: 13
J gene: TRBJ2-1
CDR3 protein: CASSREGRNEQFF

clone size: few
V gene: TRBV6-6
CDR3 length: 13
J gene: TRBJ2-2
CDR3 protein: CASSYGQGGELFF

clone size: few
V gene: TRBV6-2/TRBV6-3
CDR3 length: 16
J gene: TRBJ2-4
CDR3 protein: CASSNGDRLAKNIQYF

clone size: NA
V gene: TRBV24-1
CDR3 length: 16
J gene: TRBJ2-1
CDR3 protein: CATSDPGQGGKNEQFF

clone size: few
V gene: TRBV3-1
CDR3 length: 14
J gene: TRBJ1-2
CDR3 protein: CASSQEKGTYGYTF

clone size: few
V gene: TRBV24-1
CDR3 length: 12
J gene: TRBJ2-1
CDR3 protein: CATSGGSNEQFF

clone size: few
V gene: TRBV6-6
CDR3 length: 14
J gene: TRBJ1-1
CDR3 protein: CASRLRTSTTEAFF

clone size: NA
V gene: TRBV12-3/TRBV12-4
CDR3 length: 16
J gene: TRBJ2-3
CDR3 protein: CASSPSGGGGTDTQYF

clone size: few
V gene: TRBV7-2
CDR3 length: 15
J gene: TRBJ2-6
CDR3 protein: CASSLGAAGANVLTF

clone size: few
V gene: TRBV7-2
CDR3 length: 13
J gene: TRBJ1-2
CDR3 protein: CASSMDRRYGYTF

clone size: few
V gene: TRBV20-1
CDR3 length: 15
J gene: TRBJ2-2
CDR3 protein: CSARETGSATGELFF

clone size: few
V gene: TRBV2
CDR3 length: 16
J gene: TRBJ1-5
CDR3 protein: CASSGVPGSSNQPQHF

clone size: NA
V gene: TRBV29-1
CDR3 length: 17
J gene: TRBJ2-6
CDR3 protein: CSVAGTGGFSGANVLTF

clone size: few
V gene: TRBV5-1
CDR3 length: 14
J gene: TRBJ2-3
CDR3 protein: CASSSAGGQDTQYF

clone size: many
V gene: TRBV10-3
CDR3 length: 13
J gene: TRBJ2-3
CDR3 protein: CAISGGISDTQYF

clone size: few
V gene: TRBV14
CDR3 length: 13
J gene: TRBJ2-1
CDR3 protein: CASSRQGRNEQFF

clone size: NA
V gene: TRBV6-2/TRBV6-3
CDR3 length: 16
J gene: TRBJ2-5
CDR3 protein: CASRAAELLLLVTQYF

clone size: NA
V gene: TRBV4-3
CDR3 length: 16
J gene: TRBJ1-1
CDR3 protein: CASSQVRGDRNTEAFF

clone size: NA
V gene: TRBV20-1
CDR3 length: 12
J gene: TRBJ1-1
CDR3 protein: CSARDAYTEAFF

clone size: NA
V gene: TRBV7-9
CDR3 length: 13
J gene: TRBJ1-2
CDR3 protein: CASSFLAGYGYTF

clone size: NA
V gene: TRBV5-5
CDR3 length: 14
J gene: TRBJ2-4
CDR3 protein: CASSLEVDNSIQYF

clone size: NA
V gene: TRBV4-1
CDR3 length: 19
J gene: TRBJ2-4
CDR3 protein: CASTASPLDRVGSGVIQYF

clone size: many
V gene: TRBV7-9
CDR3 length: 14
J gene: TRBJ1-2
CDR3 protein: CASSTHRDPDGYTF

clone size: many
V gene: TRBV18
CDR3 length: 21
J gene: TRBJ1-1
CDR3 protein: CASSPRASRSGQGNMNTEAFF

clone size: NA
V gene: TRBV7-6
CDR3 length: 16
J gene: TRBJ2-3
CDR3 protein: CASSLPGQGHTDTQYF

clone size: few
V gene: TRBV5-1
CDR3 length: 14
J gene: TRBJ2-2
CDR3 protein: CASSPLGGTGELFF

clone size: few
V gene: TRBV3-1
CDR3 length: 15
J gene: TRBJ2-3
CDR3 protein: CASSPLGDDTDTQYF

clone size: NA
V gene: TRBV6-2/TRBV6-3
CDR3 length: 13
J gene: TRBJ1-2
CDR3 protein: CASSENQGKGYTF

clone size: few
V gene: TRBV7-3
CDR3 length: 13
J gene: TRBJ2-3
CDR3 protein: CASSSARTDTQYF

clone size: NA
V gene: TRBV5-1
CDR3 length: 13
J gene: TRBJ1-1
CDR3 protein: CASSQTWNTEAFF

clone size: few
V gene: TRBV29-1
CDR3 length: 13
J gene: TRBJ2-7
CDR3 protein: CSVTGTGAHEQYF